One sample yielded the 7 T cell receptor beta chains listed below, sequenced in a study of T cells after yellow fever vaccination (dated by TCRdb to between 2017 and 2020). Interpreted using the paper, the treatment or condition label stands for: live attenuated yellow fever vaccine strain. Receptors were amplified or captured by 5' RACE. The instrument given in TCRdb is Illumina NovaSeq 6000. TCRdb handled the public reads itself, with Q25 trimming in fastp and clone calling in MiXCR, and kept productive beta chains. Under each unique CDR3 protein, matching rows form one entry showing the most common genes and DNA. Across this sample there are around 320,000 distinct CDR3 sequences, with about 10% seen only once. Approximately 3% of the sample is taken by the ten largest. The sample was CD4+ T cells sorted from PBMCs, taken 45 days after the yellow fever booster vaccination. All receptors derive from a man younger than 35 who received the YFV17D yellow fever vaccine.

This clonotype has more than one count but fewer than ten. The genes are TRBV28 and TRBJ1-2; perhaps TRBD1 as D (5 bases). Germline CDR1 is MDHEN and CDR2 is SYDVKM. Trimming removed 4 bases at V and 3 bases at J, with 12 bases between. This CDR3 has 14 amino acids. CDR3 loop: CASSSPTGDYGYTF. The CDR3 DNA reads as TGTGCCAGCAGTTCACCTACGGGGGACTATGGCTACACCTTC.

This clonotype appeared a few times. This chain links TRBV5-1 with TRBJ2-2; weak D call: TRBD2 (6 bases). CDR3 length: 16 residues. With 2 bases removed from V and 4 bases from J, the gap between germline ends came to 15 bases. In germline, CDR1 is SGHRS, CDR2 YFSETQ. CDR3 sequence (DNA): TGCGCCAGCAGCTTCGGGGGACTTTCGAGCACCGGGGAGCTGTTTTTT. Residues: CASSFGGLSSTGELFF.

This clonotype was seen at least ten times. V usage is TRBV4-1 and J usage is TRBJ2-7, with 10 bases matching TRBD2. Germline CDR1 and CDR2: MGHRA and YSYEKL. With V trimmed by 1 base and J by 2 bases, 5 bases remained unmatched. The CDR3 runs 16 residues. The CDR3 region has the DNA TGCGCCAGCAGCCAAGGTAGTACTAGCGGGGCCTACGAGCAGTACTTC. It encodes CASSQGSTSGAYEQYF.

This chain connects TRBV20-1 to TRBJ2-6; 11 bases align to TRBD1. The CDR3 runs 17 residues. Germline-derived CDR1 and CDR2 are DFQATT and SNEGSKA (reference sequence). Trimming removed 6 bases from V and 3 bases from J; junction bases left unmatched: 10. The CDR3, as DNA: TGCAGTGCCGTTTGGACAGGGGGCGGGTTTGGGGCCAACGTCCTGACTTTC. This codes for CSAVWTGGGFGANVLTF.

The chain carries TRBV7-6 and TRBJ1-1, with D possibly matching TRBD1 (6 bases). V lost 1 base and J 5 bases, leaving 11 bases between the germline ends. CDR1 is SGHVS, CDR2 FNYEAQ, per germline. The CDR3 consists of 14 residues. As DNA, the CDR3 is TGTGCCAGCAGCTTAGGTTCTAGGGGGACTGAAGCTTTCTTT. Amino acids: CASSLGSRGTEAFF.

The CDR3 region has the DNA TGCGCCAGCAGCTTGTCCCCCGGAGGCATGGAGACCCAGTACTTC. Translation: CASSLSPGGMETQYF. The rearrangement joins TRBV5-1 to TRBJ2-5, with D possibly TRBD2 on 5 matching bases. Trimming pared 1 base from V and 5 bases from J, leaving 15 bases between. CDR3 size: 15 residues. The germline CDR1 and CDR2 sequences are SGHRS and YFSETQ.

This clonotype was picked up many times. The V and J genes are TRBV6-2 or TRBV6-3 and TRBJ1-5; 9 nucleotides align to TRBD1. The V gene's germline CDR1 is MNHEY and CDR2 SVGEGT. V was clipped by 4 bases and J by 6 bases; unmatched bases: 7. CDR3 length: 15 residues. The CDR3 loop is CASSFTGGAGQPQHF. As DNA, the CDR3 is TGTGCCAGCAGTTTCACAGGGGGCGCGGGTCAGCCCCAGCATTTT.